This T cell receptor beta chain was found in a study of T-cell memory formation after mild COVID-19. Study-level background: TCR clusters mostly belonged to single donors. Findings and limits, study-wide: Later expanders leaned CD4+, whereas clones that contracted between day 15 and 85 were balanced CD4/CD8.

This CDR3 contains 14 residues. Per germline, CDR1 SGHVS and CDR2 FQNEAQ. The germline V and J ends were trimmed by 1 base and 0 bases, with 7 bases remaining between them. In the case of this clonotype: The antigen remains undetermined.

TCRdb passed the 5' RACE reads through MiXCR, listing each CDR3 protein once. The table records about 82,000 distinct CDR3 sequences, 13% of them present only once. Specimen: PBMCs or a T cell subset sorted from them (not recorded which). The TCR was taken from an adult woman who had mild COVID-19 (a few samples of this study predate the infection). Cell type and time point are not known. The chain uses TRBV7-8 and TRBJ2-7; no firm D call. The CDR3, as DNA: TGTGCCAGCAGCTTAGAGCCCGTCTCCTACGAGCAGTACTTC. This encodes CASSLEPVSYEQYF.